This TCR beta chain came from a study of cytomegalovirus exposure and HLA in healthy donors. Method: immunoSEQ multiplex PCR; TCRdb's copy keeps in-frame clones and lacks some. The top ten clones hold less than 6% of a sample with about 60,000 clones, approximately 95% of them seen once. CDR1 and CDR2 (germline): SGHTA, FQGNSA. The CDR3 has 12 residues. Trimming pared 5 bases from V and 5 bases from J, leaving 9 bases between. This sequence was found in a woman in her late teens or twenties in good health and CMV-seronegative. The specimen sequenced was PBMCs. The V gene is TRBV7-2, the J gene TRBJ2-5; unclear D gene. The CDR3 DNA reads as TGTGCCAGCAGCCCCTCCCCGGAGACCCAGTACTTC. Its translation is CASSPSPETQYF. The variable domain in full, with the rest retrieved from reference TRBV7-2 and TRBJ2-5, is GAGVSQSPSNKVTEKGKDVELRCDPISGHTALYWYRQSLGQGLEFLIYFQGNSAPDKSGLPSDRFSAERTGGSVSTLTIQRTQQEDSAVYLCASSPSPETQYFGPGTRLLVL.